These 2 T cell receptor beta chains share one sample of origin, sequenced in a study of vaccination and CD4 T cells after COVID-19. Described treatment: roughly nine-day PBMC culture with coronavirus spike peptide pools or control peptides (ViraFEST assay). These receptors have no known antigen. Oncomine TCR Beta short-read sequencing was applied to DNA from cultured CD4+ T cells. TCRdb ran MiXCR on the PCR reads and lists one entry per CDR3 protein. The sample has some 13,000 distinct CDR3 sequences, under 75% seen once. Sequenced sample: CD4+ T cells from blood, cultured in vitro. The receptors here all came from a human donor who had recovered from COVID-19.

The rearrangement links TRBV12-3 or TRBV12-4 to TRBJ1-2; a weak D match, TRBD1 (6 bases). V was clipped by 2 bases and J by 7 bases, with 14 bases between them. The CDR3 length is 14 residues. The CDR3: CASSLWGGGRGYTF. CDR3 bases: TGTGCCAGCAGTTTATGGGGCGGGGGCCGTGGCTACACCTTC.

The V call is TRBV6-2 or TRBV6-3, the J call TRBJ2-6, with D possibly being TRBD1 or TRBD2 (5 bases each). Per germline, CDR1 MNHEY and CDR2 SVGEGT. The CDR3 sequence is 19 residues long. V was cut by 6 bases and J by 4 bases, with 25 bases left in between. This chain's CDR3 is CASRELHIILGDGANVLTF. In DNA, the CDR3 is TGTGCCAGCAGGGAACTTCATATCATTTTGGGGGACGGGGCCAACGTCCTGACTTTC.